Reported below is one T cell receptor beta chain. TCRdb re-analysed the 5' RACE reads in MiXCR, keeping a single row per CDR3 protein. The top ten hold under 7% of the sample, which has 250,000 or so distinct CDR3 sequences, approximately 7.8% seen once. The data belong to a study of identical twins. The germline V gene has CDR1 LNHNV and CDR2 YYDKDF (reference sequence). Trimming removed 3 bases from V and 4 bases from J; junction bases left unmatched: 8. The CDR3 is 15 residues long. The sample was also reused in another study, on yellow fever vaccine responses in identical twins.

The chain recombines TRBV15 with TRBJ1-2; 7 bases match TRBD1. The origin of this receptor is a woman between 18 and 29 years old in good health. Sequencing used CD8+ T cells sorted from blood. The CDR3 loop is CATSSHDRAGYGYTF. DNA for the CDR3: TGTGCCACCAGCAGCCACGACAGGGCCGGCTATGGCTACACCTTC. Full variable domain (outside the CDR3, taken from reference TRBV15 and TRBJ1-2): DAMVIQNPRYQVTQFGKPVTLSCSQTLNHNVMYWYQQKSSQAPKLLFHYYDKDFNNEADTPDNFQSRRPNTSFCFLDIRSPGLGDTAMYLCATSSHDRAGYGYTFGSGTRLTVV.